This is a list of T cell receptor beta chains from one sample in a study of T cells after yellow fever vaccination. TCRdb re-derived calls from the 5' RACE reads in MiXCR, one entry per CDR3 protein. The sample shows about 300,000 distinct CDR3 sequences, about 10% of them seen only once. This specimen consisted of CD4+ T cells sorted from PBMCs, obtained 5 days after the yellow fever booster vaccination. The receptors shown here come from a man younger than 30 who received the YFV17D yellow fever vaccine. CDR3s include the opening cysteine and the closing phenylalanine or tryptophan. The D gene is left open where the match is weak. Size tells how often a clone was seen (once, few, many) or the class of an expanded clone, and some rows leave it out.

D	V	length	J	size	DNA	CDR3
TRBD2	TRBV7-2	20	TRBJ2-2	many	TGTGCCAGCAGCTTAGGGGGGCGCTGGGAGCGGGGGGGCGTCACCGGGGAGCTGTTTTTT	CASSLGGRWERGGVTGELFF
TRBD1	TRBV5-1	14	TRBJ2-2	.	TGCGCCAGCAGCTCTACAGGGGGCAGCGGGGAGCTGTTTTTT	CASSSTGGSGELFF
TRBD1	TRBV4-1	18	TRBJ1-1	.	TGCGCCAGCAGCCAAACCCGGGACAGGGGGCTTTGGGACACTGAAGCTTTCTTT	CASSQTRDRGLWDTEAFF
.	TRBV12-3/TRBV12-4	13	TRBJ2-5	few	TGTGCCAGCAGCCTAGACCAAGGGAAGACCCAGTACTTC	CASSLDQGKTQYF
.	TRBV9	13	TRBJ1-3	many	TGTGCCAGCACCAAGAGCTCTGGAAACACCATATATTTT	CASTKSSGNTIYF
.	TRBV5-5	15	TRBJ1-2	few	TGTGCCAGCAGCCTGCAAGGGACACCTTCCTATGGCTACACCTTC	CASSLQGTPSYGYTF
TRBD1	TRBV6-6	15	TRBJ2-7	.	TGTGCCAGCAGTTACATCCAGGGGGCATCCTACGAGCAGTACTTC	CASSYIQGASYEQYF
.	TRBV6-1	14	TRBJ1-4	few	TGTGCCAGCAGTAAAGGGAGGGGGGGGGAAAAACTGTTTTTT	CASSKGRGGEKLFF
.	TRBV11-2	15	TRBJ2-2	few	TGTGCCAGCAGCTTACGGGACCTTAGGCCCGGGGAGCTGTTTTTT	CASSLRDLRPGELFF
.	TRBV7-9	14	TRBJ2-5	many	TGTGCCAGCACCTCAACCGCCAGAGGGGAGACCCAGTACTTC	CASTSTARGETQYF
TRBD2	TRBV7-2	16	TRBJ2-3	.	TGTGCCAGCAGCAGAACTAGCGGGGGTAGCACAGATACGCAGTATTTT	CASSRTSGGSTDTQYF
.	TRBV4-1	14	TRBJ2-3	.	TGCGCCAGCAGCCAATACAGCGTGGGAGATACGCAGTATTTT	CASSQYSVGDTQYF
.	TRBV6-6	13	TRBJ1-1	.	TGTGCCAGCCGCTCCTCCCAGGGTACTGAAGCTTTCTTT	CASRSSQGTEAFF
.	TRBV18	15	TRBJ2-4	many	TGTGCCAGCTCACCACTCGAACGGGGCAAAAACATTCAGTACTTC	CASSPLERGKNIQYF
.	TRBV4-3	13	TRBJ2-3	few	TGCGCCAGCAACCAGGGACGGGGAGATACGCAGTATTTT	CASNQGRGDTQYF
TRBD1	TRBV7-2	17	TRBJ1-5	few	TGTGCCAGCAGCCCGAAGGGGGCGGGGGCTGGCAATCAGCCCCAGCATTTT	CASSPKGAGAGNQPQHF
.	TRBV5-6	14	TRBJ1-3	few	TGTGCCAGCAGGGCGGGGCACTCTGGAAACACCATATATTTT	CASRAGHSGNTIYF
TRBD1	TRBV5-1	14	TRBJ2-3	few	TGCGCCACCAAAGGGGGCGAGTGGACAGATACGCAGTATTTT	CATKGGEWTDTQYF
TRBD1	TRBV24-1	16	TRBJ2-2	few	TGTGCCACCAGTGACTCTGGGACAGGGGACACCGGGGAGCTGTTTTTT	CATSDSGTGDTGELFF
TRBD1	TRBV5-4	16	TRBJ1-2	few	TGTGCCAGCAGCTTGTCGCGGACAGGGTACGTTTATGGCTACACCTTC	CASSLSRTGYVYGYTF
TRBD2	TRBV4-2	20	TRBJ2-3	few	TGTGCCAGCAGCCAAGAAGTAGGGGCTAGCGGGGGCCTTAGCACAGATACGCAGTATTTT	CASSQEVGASGGLSTDTQYF
.	TRBV6-6	13	TRBJ1-5	.	TGTGCCAGCAGTTACGCTCTCGGGCAGCCCCAGCATTTT	CASSYALGQPQHF
TRBD2	TRBV13	15	TRBJ2-3	few	TGTGCCAGCAGCGCACTAGCGGGGAGCACAGATACGCAGTATTTT	CASSALAGSTDTQYF
.	TRBV11-2	14	TRBJ2-7	few	TGTGCCAGCAGCCCCCCCGGGGGGCTTCTAGCGCTGTACTTC	CASSPPGGLLALYF
.	TRBV29-1	13	TRBJ1-1	few	TGCAGCGTTGACTCCGGATGGGACACTGAAGCTTTCTTT	CSVDSGWDTEAFF
.	TRBV12-3/TRBV12-4	14	TRBJ2-7	few	TGTGCCAGCAGCCCAGGAAGTTGGAGGTACGAGCAGTACTTC	CASSPGSWRYEQYF
TRBD1	TRBV7-2	14	TRBJ1-4	.	TGTGCCAGCACTCTGGGCAGGGGGCTCGGAAAACTGTTTTTT	CASTLGRGLGKLFF
TRBD1	TRBV6-6	13	TRBJ1-4	.	TGTGCCAGCAGCACCGGGGAGGGGGCCCCCACGTTTTTT	CASSTGEGAPTFF
.	TRBV2	16	TRBJ2-1	few	TGTGCCAGGACCAGGGCCGGCTCGAGCTCCTACAATGAGCAGTTCTTC	CARTRAGSSSYNEQFF
TRBD1	TRBV9	14	TRBJ1-4	.	TGTGCCAGCAGCGCCGACAGGGGGAATGAAAAACTGTTTTTT	CASSADRGNEKLFF
.	TRBV20-1	14	TRBJ2-1	many	TGCAGTGCTAGCCACAGAACCCCCTACAATGAGCAGTTCTTC	CSASHRTPYNEQFF
TRBD1	TRBV4-1	18	TRBJ1-4	few	TGCGCCAGCAGCCAACTACGGACAGGGGCGGGAGCTAATGAAAAACTGTTTTTT	CASSQLRTGAGANEKLFF
.	TRBV5-1	14	TRBJ2-2	many	TGCGCCAGCAGCGGGACGGCGAACACCGGGGAGCTGTTTTTT	CASSGTANTGELFF
.	TRBV15	13	TRBJ1-1	few	TGTGCCACCAGCAGAGGAAGCCCAACTGAAGCTTTCTTT	CATSRGSPTEAFF
.	TRBV6-2/TRBV6-3	15	TRBJ1-1	.	TGTGCCAGCAGTTACTCCGGGTTGGGGAACACTGAAGCTTTCTTT	CASSYSGLGNTEAFF
TRBD1	TRBV6-1	15	TRBJ1-2	few	TGTGCCAGCAGTTTTTTGAACAGGGGCCAAGGAGGCTACACCTTC	CASSFLNRGQGGYTF
.	TRBV7-9	15	TRBJ2-5	.	TGTGCCAGCAGCTTATCCGGGCCTCCCCGGGGGACCCAGTACTTC	CASSLSGPPRGTQYF
TRBD2	TRBV7-2	17	TRBJ2-4	many	TGTGCCAGCAGCTTAGGCGTAAACCGGGACTACCAAAACATTCAGTACTTC	CASSLGVNRDYQNIQYF
TRBD2	TRBV14	14	TRBJ2-3	few	TGTGCCAGCAGCCGGCAACTAGCGGGGGATACGCAGTATTTT	CASSRQLAGDTQYF
TRBD2	TRBV29-1	16	TRBJ2-4	few	TGCAGCGTTGTCGGTCTAGCGGGGGTCGGTGGAAACATTCAGTACTTC	CSVVGLAGVGGNIQYF
.	TRBV7-9	15	TRBJ1-1	.	TGTGCCAGCAGCCCCGTCGGTTTCAGCAACACTGAAGCTTTCTTT	CASSPVGFSNTEAFF
.	TRBV20-1	10	TRBJ1-2	once	TGCGGTGCTAGCGACTATGGCTACACCTTC	CGASDYGYTF
TRBD2	TRBV4-3	16	TRBJ2-1	few	TGCGCCAGCAGCCGGACTAGCGGGGGCATTTACAATGAGCAGTTCTTC	CASSRTSGGIYNEQFF
.	TRBV7-9	16	TRBJ2-1	many	TGTGCCAGCAGCTTAGTCTCCCTCAGCTCCTACAATGAGCAGTTCTTC	CASSLVSLSSYNEQFF
TRBD1	TRBV12-3/TRBV12-4	15	TRBJ2-2	many	TGTGCCAGCAGTTCCGGGACAGGGTTGACCGGGGAGCTGTTTTTT	CASSSGTGLTGELFF
.	TRBV10-2	14	TRBJ1-2	.	TGCGCCAGCAGTCCCTGGGTAGGAGAGTATGGCTACACCTTC	CASSPWVGEYGYTF
TRBD1	TRBV5-6	13	TRBJ1-2	few	TGTGCCAGCAGCTCGCCGGACAGGGGATACCACACCTTC	CASSSPDRGYHTF
.	TRBV6-6	13	TRBJ2-3	.	TGTGCCAGCAGTTACGGGACGTTGGATACGCAGTATTTT	CASSYGTLDTQYF
TRBD1	TRBV5-4	14	TRBJ2-1	.	TGTGCCAGCAGCTCCCGGACAGGGCTCAATGAGCAGTTCTTC	CASSSRTGLNEQFF
.	TRBV7-2	16	TRBJ1-5	.	TGTGCCAGCAGCTTAGCCGGGACGGGGTCTATTCAGCCCCAGCATTTT	CASSLAGTGSIQPQHF